The 28 T cell receptor beta chains below come from one sample, sequenced in a study of cytomegalovirus exposure and HLA in healthy donors. Sequenced by immunoSEQ multiplex PCR; TCRdb stores in-frame clones only, minus some. The sample holds around 300,000 clones, just over 85% seen once. The sequencing input was PBMCs. The source is a woman aged 18-30 years in good health and CMV-seronegative.

This chain links TRBV6-1 with TRBJ2-7, with 11 nucleotides matching TRBD1. V was pared by 8 bases and J by 5 bases, with 11 bases of the junction left unmatched. In germline, CDR1 is MNHNS, CDR2 SASEGT. The CDR3 totals 15 residues. In DNA, the CDR3 is TGTGCCAGCGCCACCGGACAGGGGGCGGCCCACGAGCAGTACTTC. Translation: CASATGQGAAHEQYF.

V usage is TRBV7-8 and J usage is TRBJ1-1; D not resolved. This CDR3 has 15 amino acids. The germline V gene has CDR1 SGHVS and CDR2 FQNEAQ. Between the trimmed V and J ends, which lost 1 base and 0 bases, there was a span of 9 bases. CDR3 residues: CASSLEAGMNTEAFF. As DNA, the CDR3 is TGTGCCAGCAGCTTAGAAGCAGGCATGAACACTGAAGCTTTCTTT.

The rearrangement joins TRBV7-2 to TRBJ1-2; 7 nucleotides match TRBD1. Germline trimming cut 1 base from V and 6 bases from J; bases unmatched to any gene: 5. The CDR3 loop spans 14 amino acids. Germline loops: CDR1 SGHTA, CDR2 FQGNSA. The CDR3 here is CASSLEGAGDGYTF. The CDR3 DNA is TGTGCCAGCAGCTTAGAGGGGGCAGGGGATGGCTACACCTTC.

V usage is TRBV7-3 and J usage is TRBJ1-1; 7 positions match TRBD1. V shed 6 bases, J shed 2 bases, and the junction held 6 bases outside the gene matches. The CDR3 sequence is 14 residues long. Per the germline V gene, CDR1 is SGHTA and CDR2 is FQGTGA. The CDR3 DNA reads as TGTGCCAGCAGTTGGACAGGAATTAACACTGAAGCTTTCTTT. Amino acids: CASSWTGINTEAFF.

The rearrangement links TRBV6-5 to TRBJ2-7; D remains ambiguous. The CDR3 loop spans 14 amino acids. Trimming removed 5 bases at V and 3 bases at J, with 14 bases between. CDR1 is MNHEY, CDR2 SVGAGI, per germline. The chain's CDR3 is CASSIRPEVYEQYF. CDR3 coding DNA: TGTGCCAGCAGTATCCGACCCGAGGTCTACGAGCAGTACTTC.

This CDR3 reads CASSYGQGATYEQYF. The CDR3 nucleotides read TGTGCCAGCAGTTACGGCCAGGGGGCTACCTACGAGCAGTACTTC. V and J are TRBV6-5 and TRBJ2-7, with 8 bases lining up with TRBD1. CDR3 length: 15 residues. The V and J ends lost 2 bases and 2 bases, in that order; junction bases with no gene match: 5. From germline, CDR1 is MNHEY and CDR2 SVGAGI.

J is TRBJ2-5 and V is TRBV12-5, with a tentative D call TRBD1 (6 bases). The CDR3 is 13 residues long. Deletions cut 7 bases from V and 3 bases from J, with 12 bases between. Per the germline V gene, CDR1 is LGHNT and CDR2 is FRNRAP. CDR3 in DNA: TGTGCTAGTGTGTTACAGGGTGAAGAGACCCAGTACTTC. This gives the protein CASVLQGEETQYF.

The CDR3 bases are TGTGCCATCAGTGACCTACAGGGCGGTGGCTATGGCTACACCTTC. Its protein product is CAISDLQGGGYGYTF. The chain employs TRBV10-3 and TRBJ1-2; a possible D gene is TRBD1 (6 bases). Trimming cost V 3 bases and J 4 bases, with 15 bases left between them. The germline V gene has CDR1 ENHRY and CDR2 SYGVKD. The CDR3 length is 15 residues.

The V and J genes are TRBV5-6 and TRBJ2-5, with 7 positions matching TRBD2. Germline trimming cut 0 bases from V and 1 base from J; bases unmatched to any gene: 3. Germline lookup yields CDR1 SGHDT and CDR2 YYEEEE. This CDR3 comprises 15 residues. CDR3 DNA: TGTGCCAGCAGCTTGGCAGCGGGGTTCCAAGAGACCCAGTACTTC. It specifies CASSLAAGFQETQYF.

This rearrangement joins TRBV6-5 to TRBJ1-1; TRBD1 aligns across 11 bases. The germline gives CDR1 MNHEY, CDR2 SVGAGI. The trim removed 0 bases at V and 4 bases at J, leaving 1 base unmatched. This CDR3 has 15 residues. For the CDR3, the DNA is TGTGCCAGCAGTTACTCCGGGACAGGGGGCACTGAAGCTTTCTTT. As protein: CASSYSGTGGTEAFF.

The rearrangement uses TRBV27 and TRBJ2-3; a weak D match, TRBD2 (6 bases). CDR3 length: 14 amino acids. In germline, CDR1 is MNHEY, CDR2 SMNVEV (reference sequence). Trimming pared 2 bases from V and 5 bases from J, leaving 11 bases between. CDR3 sequence (DNA): TGTGCCAGCAGTTTAGGCGGGGACGGAGATACGCAGTATTTT. Translating it yields CASSLGGDGDTQYF.

This sequence joins TRBV10-2 and TRBJ2-7, with 8 bases that match TRBD1. The V and J ends lost 4 bases and 5 bases, in that order; junction bases with no gene match: 7. CDR1 is WSHSY, CDR2 SAAADI, per germline. The CDR3 spans 14 residues. The CDR3 region has the DNA TGCGCCAGCAGTGTACAGGGGGGCTGGAACGAGCAGTACTTC. Residues: CASSVQGGWNEQYF.

The chain uses TRBV27 and TRBJ2-5; TRBD2 matches 15 bases. With 5 bases clipped from V and 3 bases from J, the junction kept 4 bases outside the gene matches. Germline lookup yields CDR1 MNHEY and CDR2 SMNVEV (reference sequence). The CDR3 consists of 16 residues. The CDR3 reads CASSGGTSGRKETQYF. CDR3 bases: TGTGCCAGCAGTGGCGGGACTAGCGGGAGGAAAGAGACCCAGTACTTC.

V and J are TRBV6-6 and TRBJ1-6; 8 nucleotides match TRBD1. The CDR3 is 15 amino acids. The trim removed 0 bases at V and 7 bases at J, leaving 2 bases unmatched. The germline V gene encodes CDR1 MNHNY and CDR2 SVGAGI (reference sequence). CDR3 sequence reads: CASSYSGQGNSPLHF. DNA of the CDR3: TGTGCCAGCAGTTACTCAGGACAGGGCAATTCACCCCTCCACTTT.

The V gene is TRBV4-1, the J gene TRBJ2-7, with 11 bases identical to TRBD1. V shed 0 bases and J 4 bases; nucleotides not matched to a gene: 8. This CDR3 is built from 17 residues. Germline lookup yields CDR1 MGHRA and CDR2 YSYEKL. The DNA for the CDR3 is TGCGCCAGCAGCCAAGATTTATGGACAGGGGGCTGGTACGAGCAGTACTTC. This codes for CASSQDLWTGGWYEQYF.

The J gene is TRBJ2-2, the V gene TRBV4-1; 8 bases match TRBD2. The CDR3 loop spans 16 amino acids. Germline assignment: CDR1 MGHRA and CDR2 YSYEKL. Losses at the gene ends were 3 bases for V and 2 bases for J; bases not matched to a gene: 5. CDR3 protein: CASSQLAGPNTGELFF. The CDR3 DNA reads TGCGCCAGCAGCCAGTTAGCGGGGCCAAACACCGGGGAGCTGTTTTTT.

The CDR3 nucleotides read TGCGCCAGCAGCCAAGATCAGAGGACAGGCGCCATGGGGCAGCCCCAGCATTTT. Protein sequence: CASSQDQRTGAMGQPQHF. V gene TRBV4-1 combines with J gene TRBJ1-5; 7 bases line up with TRBD1. Germline-derived CDR1 and CDR2 are MGHRA and YSYEKL. The CDR3 consists of 18 residues. The V gene end was trimmed by 0 bases and the J gene end by 7 bases; junction bases not matched to a gene: 15.

As DNA, the CDR3 is TGTGCCAGCAGCTTGCTTGGCGGAGCTAACTATGGCTACACCTTC. Its protein product is CASSLLGGANYGYTF. This chain connects TRBV5-4 to TRBJ1-2; D is uncertain. CDR3 length: 15 residues. CDR1 is SGHNT and CDR2 is YYREEE in the germline V gene (reference sequence). The V gene lost 1 base and the J gene lost 0 bases, with 10 bases spanning the gap.

This chain connects TRBV7-2 to TRBJ1-1; 9 bases agree with TRBD1. Germline-derived CDR1 and CDR2 are SGHTA and FQGNSA. The CDR3 totals 14 residues. The V and J ends lost 8 bases and 4 bases, in that order; junction bases with no gene match: 8. CDR3 nucleotides: TGTGCCAGCCGCCAACAGACAGGGGGCACTGAAGCTTTCTTT. Translated, it gives CASRQQTGGTEAFF.

The rearrangement uses TRBV10-1 and TRBJ2-2, with D possibly TRBD1 on 5 matching bases. V gave up 6 bases and J gave up 5 bases, with 7 bases separating them. CDR1 is WNHNN, CDR2 SYGVQD, per germline (reference sequence). The CDR3 runs 12 residues. The CDR3 DNA is TGCGCCAGCAGCAGGGTTACCGGGGAGCTGTTTTTT. This codes for CASSRVTGELFF.

The chain joins TRBV7-2 to TRBJ2-7; tentatively, D is TRBD2 (6 bases). Trimming stripped 3 bases from V and 2 bases from J, with 11 bases between. CDR3 length: 14 residues. Germline CDR1 and CDR2: SGHTA and FQGNSA. CDR3 sequence reads: CASSFGTLTYEQYF. DNA of the CDR3: TGTGCCAGCAGCTTTGGGACTCTGACCTACGAGCAGTACTTC.

The chain joins TRBV27 to TRBJ2-3, with D hard to call. This CDR3 has 15 amino acids. Germline V gene data show CDR1 as MNHEY and CDR2 as SMNVEV (reference sequence). The V end lost 5 bases, the J end lost 0 bases, and 12 bases lay between the germline ends. The CDR3, as DNA: TGTGCCAGCAGTCTACAGAGACCTAGCACAGATACGCAGTATTTT. Encoded protein: CASSLQRPSTDTQYF.

The CDR3 DNA reads as TGTGCCAGCAGCTATATAACAGGGAGGGAAGGCTACACCTTC. It is translated as CASSYITGREGYTF. The genes are TRBV7-2 and TRBJ1-2; D is possibly TRBD1 (6 bases). The CDR3 totals 14 residues. V was cut by 4 bases and J by 8 bases, with 17 bases left in between. The germline gives CDR1 SGHTA, CDR2 FQGNSA.

The V call is TRBV6-1, the J call TRBJ2-5, with D possibly matching TRBD1 (5 bases). The germline V gene encodes CDR1 MNHNS and CDR2 SASEGT. Deletions cut 2 bases from V and 1 base from J, with 11 bases between. There are 15 residues in the CDR3. The CDR3, as DNA: TGTGCCAGCAGTGAAATAGGGGATATCCAAGAGACCCAGTACTTC. Residues: CASSEIGDIQETQYF.

The chain recombines TRBV5-4 with TRBJ2-7; D might be TRBD2 (6 bases). Trimming took 4 bases from V and 0 from J, leaving 14 bases between them. CDR1 SGHNT and CDR2 YYREEE come from the germline V gene (reference sequence). This CDR3 has 15 residues. CDR3: CASSPGTGSSYEQYF. The CDR3 region has the DNA TGTGCCAGCAGCCCCGGGACCGGGAGCTCCTACGAGCAGTACTTC. Variable domain in full (rest from reference TRBV5-4 and TRBJ2-7): ETGVTQSPTHLIKTRGQQVTLRCSSQSGHNTVSWYQQALGQGPQFIFQYYREEENGRGNFPPRFSGLQFPNYSSELNVNALELDDSALYLCASSPGTGSSYEQYFGPGTRLTVT.

V usage is TRBV25-1 and J usage is TRBJ1-1, with D possibly being TRBD1 (6 bases). V was clipped by 6 bases and J by 1 base, with 9 bases between them. Germline values: CDR1 MGHDK, CDR2 SYGVNS. The CDR3 is 13 amino acids. Here the CDR3 reads CASSSTGNTEAFF. CDR3 nucleotide sequence: TGTGCCAGCAGCTCGACAGGGAACACTGAAGCTTTCTTT.

The DNA for the CDR3 is TGCGCCAGCAGTGAGCCGTACTCCTACGAGCAGTACTTC. As protein: CASSEPYSYEQYF. The genes are TRBV10-2 and TRBJ2-7; D not certain. The germline CDR1 and CDR2 sequences are WSHSY and SAAADI. V lost 2 bases to trimming and J lost 0 bases, with 5 bases between them. The CDR3 is 13 amino acids.

The chain recombines TRBV7-9 with TRBJ2-6; D is undetermined. Looked up from germline, CDR1 is SEHNR and CDR2 is FQNEAQ (reference sequence). V lost 5 bases, J lost 0 bases, and 20 bases lay in between. The CDR3 runs to 19 residues. The CDR3 DNA reads as TGTGCCAGCAGCGACACCAGGCAGATAACAATCTCTGGGGCCAACGTCCTGACTTTC. It encodes CASSDTRQITISGANVLTF.